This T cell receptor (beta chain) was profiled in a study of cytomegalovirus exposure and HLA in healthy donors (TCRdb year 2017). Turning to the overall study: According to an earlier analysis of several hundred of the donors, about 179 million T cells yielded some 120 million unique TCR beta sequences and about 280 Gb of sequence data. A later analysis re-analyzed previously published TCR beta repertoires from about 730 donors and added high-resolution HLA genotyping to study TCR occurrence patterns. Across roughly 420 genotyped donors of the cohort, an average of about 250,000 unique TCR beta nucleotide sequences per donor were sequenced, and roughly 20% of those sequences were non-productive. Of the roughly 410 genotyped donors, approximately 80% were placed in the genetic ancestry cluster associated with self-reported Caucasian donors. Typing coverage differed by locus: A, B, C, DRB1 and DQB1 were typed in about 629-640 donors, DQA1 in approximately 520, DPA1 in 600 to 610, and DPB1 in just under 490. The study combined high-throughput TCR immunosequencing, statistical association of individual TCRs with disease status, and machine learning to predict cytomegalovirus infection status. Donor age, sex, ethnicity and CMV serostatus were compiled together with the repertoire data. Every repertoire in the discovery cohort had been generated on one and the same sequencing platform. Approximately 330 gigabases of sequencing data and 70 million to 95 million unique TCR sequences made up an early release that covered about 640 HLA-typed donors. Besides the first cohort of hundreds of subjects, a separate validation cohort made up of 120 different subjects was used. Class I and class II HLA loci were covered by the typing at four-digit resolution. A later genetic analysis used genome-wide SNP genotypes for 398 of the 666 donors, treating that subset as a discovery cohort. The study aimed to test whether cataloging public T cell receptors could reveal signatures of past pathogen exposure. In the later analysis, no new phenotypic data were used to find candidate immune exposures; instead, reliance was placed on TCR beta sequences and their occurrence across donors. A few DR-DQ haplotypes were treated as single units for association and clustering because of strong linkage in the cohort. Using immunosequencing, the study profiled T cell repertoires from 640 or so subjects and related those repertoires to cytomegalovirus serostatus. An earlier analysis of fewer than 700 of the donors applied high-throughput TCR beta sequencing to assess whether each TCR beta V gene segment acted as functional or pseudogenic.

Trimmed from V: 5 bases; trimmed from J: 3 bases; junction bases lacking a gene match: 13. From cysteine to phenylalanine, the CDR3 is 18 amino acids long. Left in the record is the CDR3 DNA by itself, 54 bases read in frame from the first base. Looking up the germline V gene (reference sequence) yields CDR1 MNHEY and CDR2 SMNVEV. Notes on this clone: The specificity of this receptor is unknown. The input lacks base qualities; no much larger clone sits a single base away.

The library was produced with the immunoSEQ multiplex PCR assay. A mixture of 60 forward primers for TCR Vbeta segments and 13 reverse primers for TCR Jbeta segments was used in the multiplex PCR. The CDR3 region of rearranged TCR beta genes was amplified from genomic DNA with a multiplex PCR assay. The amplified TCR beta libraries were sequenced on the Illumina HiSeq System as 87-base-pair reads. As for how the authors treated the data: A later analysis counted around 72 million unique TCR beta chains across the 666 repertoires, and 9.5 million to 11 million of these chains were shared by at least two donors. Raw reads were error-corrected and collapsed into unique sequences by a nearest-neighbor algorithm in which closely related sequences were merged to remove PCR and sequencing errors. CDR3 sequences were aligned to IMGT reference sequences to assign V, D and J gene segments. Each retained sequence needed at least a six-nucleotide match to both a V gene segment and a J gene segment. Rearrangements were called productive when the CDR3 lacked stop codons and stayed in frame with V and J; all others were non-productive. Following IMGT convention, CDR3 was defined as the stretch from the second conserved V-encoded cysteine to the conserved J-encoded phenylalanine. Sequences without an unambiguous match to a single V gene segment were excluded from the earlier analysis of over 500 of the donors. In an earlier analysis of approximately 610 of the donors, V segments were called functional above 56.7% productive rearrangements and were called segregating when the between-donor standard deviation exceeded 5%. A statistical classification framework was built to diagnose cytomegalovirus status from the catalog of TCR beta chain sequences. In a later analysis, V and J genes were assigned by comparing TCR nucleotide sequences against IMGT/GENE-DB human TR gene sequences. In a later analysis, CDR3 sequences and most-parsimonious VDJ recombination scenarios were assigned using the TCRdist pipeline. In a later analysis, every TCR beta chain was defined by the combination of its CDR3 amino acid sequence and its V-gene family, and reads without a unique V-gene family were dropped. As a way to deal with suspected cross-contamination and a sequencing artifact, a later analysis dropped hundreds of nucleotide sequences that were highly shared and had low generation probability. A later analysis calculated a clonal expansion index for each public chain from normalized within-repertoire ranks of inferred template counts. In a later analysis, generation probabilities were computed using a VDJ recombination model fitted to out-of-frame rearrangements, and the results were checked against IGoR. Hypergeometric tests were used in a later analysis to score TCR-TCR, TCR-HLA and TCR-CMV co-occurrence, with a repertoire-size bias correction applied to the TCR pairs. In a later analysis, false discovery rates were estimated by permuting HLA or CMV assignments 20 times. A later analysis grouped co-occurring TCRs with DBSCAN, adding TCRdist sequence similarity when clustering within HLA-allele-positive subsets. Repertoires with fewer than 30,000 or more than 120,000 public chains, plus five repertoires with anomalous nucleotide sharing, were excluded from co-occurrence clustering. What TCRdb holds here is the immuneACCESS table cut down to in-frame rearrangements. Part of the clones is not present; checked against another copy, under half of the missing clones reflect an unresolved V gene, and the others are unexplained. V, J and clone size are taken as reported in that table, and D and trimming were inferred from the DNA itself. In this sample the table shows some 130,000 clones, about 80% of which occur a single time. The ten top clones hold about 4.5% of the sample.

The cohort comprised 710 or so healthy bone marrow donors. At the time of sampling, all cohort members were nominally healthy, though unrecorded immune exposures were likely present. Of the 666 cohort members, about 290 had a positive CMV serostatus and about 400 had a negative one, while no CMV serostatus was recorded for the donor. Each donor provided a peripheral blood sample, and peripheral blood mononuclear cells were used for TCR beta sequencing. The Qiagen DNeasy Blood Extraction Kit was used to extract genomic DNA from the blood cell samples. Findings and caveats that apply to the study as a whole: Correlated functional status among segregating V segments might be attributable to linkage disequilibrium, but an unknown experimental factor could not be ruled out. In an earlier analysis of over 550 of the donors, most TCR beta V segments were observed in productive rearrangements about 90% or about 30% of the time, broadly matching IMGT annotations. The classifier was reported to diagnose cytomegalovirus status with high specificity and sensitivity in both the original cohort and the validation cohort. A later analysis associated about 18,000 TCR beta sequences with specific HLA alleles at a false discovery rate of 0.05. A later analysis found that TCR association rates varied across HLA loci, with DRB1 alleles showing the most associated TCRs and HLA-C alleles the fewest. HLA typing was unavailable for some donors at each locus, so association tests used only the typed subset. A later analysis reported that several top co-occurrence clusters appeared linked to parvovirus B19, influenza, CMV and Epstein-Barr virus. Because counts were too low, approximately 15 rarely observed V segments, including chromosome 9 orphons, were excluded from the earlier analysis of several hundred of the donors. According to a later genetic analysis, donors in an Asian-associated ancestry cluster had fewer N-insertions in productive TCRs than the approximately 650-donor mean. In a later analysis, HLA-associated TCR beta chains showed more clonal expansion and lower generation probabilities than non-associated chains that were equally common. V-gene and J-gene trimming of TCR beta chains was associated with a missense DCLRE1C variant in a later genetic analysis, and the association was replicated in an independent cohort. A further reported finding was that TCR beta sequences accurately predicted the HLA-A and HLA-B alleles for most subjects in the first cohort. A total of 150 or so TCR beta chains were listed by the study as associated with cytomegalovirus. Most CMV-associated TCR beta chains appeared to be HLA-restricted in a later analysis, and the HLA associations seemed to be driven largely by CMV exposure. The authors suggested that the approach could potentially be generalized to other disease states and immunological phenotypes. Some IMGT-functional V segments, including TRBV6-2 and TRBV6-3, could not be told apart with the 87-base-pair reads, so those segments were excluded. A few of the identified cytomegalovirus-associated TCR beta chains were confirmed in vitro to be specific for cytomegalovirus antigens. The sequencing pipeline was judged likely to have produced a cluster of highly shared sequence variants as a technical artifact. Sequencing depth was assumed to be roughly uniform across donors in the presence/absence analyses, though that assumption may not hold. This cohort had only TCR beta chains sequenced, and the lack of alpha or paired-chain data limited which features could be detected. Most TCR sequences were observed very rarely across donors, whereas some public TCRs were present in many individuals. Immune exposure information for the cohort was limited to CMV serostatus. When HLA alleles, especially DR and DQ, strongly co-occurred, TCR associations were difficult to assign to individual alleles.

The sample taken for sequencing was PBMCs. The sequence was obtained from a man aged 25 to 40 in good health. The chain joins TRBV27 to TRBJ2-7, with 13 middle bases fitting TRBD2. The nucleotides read TGTGCCAGCAGTCAACTAGCGGGAGGGCTGTTATTAGACTACGAGCAGTACTTC. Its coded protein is CASSQLAGGLLLDYEQYF.